The 9 T cell receptor beta chains below all came from one sample that was sequenced in a study of cytomegalovirus exposure and HLA in healthy donors. Amplification used 60 Vbeta primers and 13 Jbeta primers. The assay was immunoSEQ multiplex PCR, and TCRdb's table has in-frame clones only and misses some. The table has approximately 140,000 clones, roughly 84% seen once. Sequenced input: PBMCs. Receptors originate from a girl under 10 years old in good health and CMV-seronegative.

The chain carries TRBV14 and TRBJ1-1, with 9 bases that match TRBD1. CDR1 and CDR2 (germline): SGHDN, FVKESK. There are 14 residues in the CDR3. With V trimmed by 2 bases and J by 4 bases, 2 bases remained unmatched. CDR3: CASSQTGGVTEAFF. The CDR3 bases are TGTGCCAGCAGCCAAACAGGGGGCGTCACTGAAGCTTTCTTT.

This sequence joins TRBV9 and TRBJ2-7; TRBD1 aligns across 10 bases. CDR3 length: 18 amino acids. Germline V gives CDR1 SGDLS, CDR2 YYNGEE. J was trimmed by 5 bases and V by 3 bases; bases with no gene match: 17. This chain's CDR3 is CASSGRDRGLGVFHEQYF. CDR3 DNA sequence: TGTGCCAGCAGCGGCCGGGACAGGGGCTTAGGCGTATTCCACGAGCAGTACTTC. Using reference TRBV9 and TRBJ2-7 for the parts outside the CDR3, the full variable domain is DSGVTQTPKHLITATGQRVTLRCSPRSGDLSVYWYQQSLDQGLQFLIQYYNGEERAKGNILERFSAQQFPDLHSELNLSSLELGDSALYFCASSGRDRGLGVFHEQYFGPGTRLTVT.

The genes are TRBV6-6 and TRBJ1-5, with D possibly matching TRBD1 (5 bases). Trimming left V 5 bases short and J 3 bases short, with 14 bases between. CDR1 MNHNY and CDR2 SVGAGI come from the germline V gene (reference sequence). The CDR3 is made up of 15 amino acids. The CDR3: CASSDDWGDNQPQHF. The CDR3 bases are TGTGCCAGCAGTGACGACTGGGGGGACAATCAGCCCCAGCATTTT.

The chain links TRBV28 to TRBJ2-5, with D maybe TRBD1 (6 bases). The CDR3 has 14 amino acids. Trimming took 5 bases from V and 1 from J, leaving 11 bases between them. The germline V gene has CDR1 MDHEN and CDR2 SYDVKM. CDR3 DNA sequence: TGTGCCAGCAGTGGACAGATATTCCAAGAGACCCAGTACTTC. This sequence encodes CASSGQIFQETQYF.

The chain links TRBV7-9 to TRBJ2-7; 10 bases map to TRBD2. Per the germline V gene, CDR1 is SEHNR and CDR2 is FQNEAQ (reference sequence). This CDR3 has 19 amino acids. Trimming at V came to 4 bases and at J to 2 bases, leaving 17 bases not matched to a gene. This CDR3 reads CASSSNNKRTSGIPYEQYF. DNA for the CDR3: TGTGCCAGCAGCTCGAATAACAAACGGACTAGCGGAATTCCCTACGAGCAGTACTTC.

The rearrangement uses TRBV30 and TRBJ2-7; the match to TRBD2 covers 7 bases. The CDR3 totals 13 residues. J was trimmed by 3 bases and V by 6 bases; bases with no gene match: 8. Germline assignment: CDR1 GTSNPN and CDR2 SVGIG (reference sequence). CDR3 residues: CACLLTSSYEQYF. CDR3 bases: TGTGCCTGCCTGTTGACTAGCAGCTACGAGCAGTACTTC.

The chain employs TRBV30 and TRBJ2-5, with a tentative D call TRBD1 (5 bases). Germline CDR1 GTSNPN, CDR2 SVGIG (reference sequence). The CDR3 runs 15 residues. The germline V and J ends were trimmed by 5 bases and 1 base, with 17 bases remaining between them. CDR3 nucleotide sequence: TGTGCCTGGGGAAGGGGCGGCTACTTCCAAGAGACCCAGTACTTC. It translates to CAWGRGGYFQETQYF. Combining the CDR3 with reference TRBV30 and TRBJ2-5 gives the whole variable domain SQTIHQWPATLVQPVGSPLSLECTVEGTSNPNLYWYRQAAGRGLQLLFYSVGIGQISSEVPQNLSASRPQDRQFILSSKKLLLSDSGFYLCAWGRGGYFQETQYFGPGTRLLVL.

This chain links TRBV7-9 with TRBJ2-5, with TRBD1 matching 9 bases. The length of the CDR3 is 18 residues. Germline trimming cut 0 bases from V and 5 bases from J; bases unmatched to any gene: 13. In germline, CDR1 is SEHNR, CDR2 FQNEAQ (reference sequence). CDR3 sequence reads: CASSLAVFRDRARETQYF. CDR3 in DNA: TGTGCCAGCAGCTTAGCGGTTTTCAGGGACAGGGCCCGCGAGACCCAGTACTTC.

J is TRBJ1-2 and V is TRBV5-1, with a weak D call TRBD1 (6 bases). The V end lost 4 bases, the J end lost 4 bases, and 14 bases lay between the germline ends. The CDR3 extends over 14 amino acids. Germline V gene lookup returns CDR1 SGHRS and CDR2 YFSETQ. CDR3 sequence reads: CASSAGQTGYGYTF. The DNA of the CDR3 is TGCGCCAGCAGCGCCGGACAGACGGGCTATGGCTACACCTTC.